Following are 5 T cell receptor beta chains from one sample sequenced in a study of beta chain features in type 1 diabetes. No antigens are known for them. Study-wide points: Moderate yet significant TCRB CDR3 shortening was seen in Type 1 diabetes patients in all four CD4+ subsets.

cDNA synthesis used the whole RNA isolate, giving expressed TCRB sequences. Only in-frame clones appear in the TCRdb table, and some are missing; sequencing was by immunoSEQ multiplex PCR. The table lists about 270,000 clones, roughly an eighth of them singletons, with 0.015% to 0.02% in the top ten. Material: naive CD4+ T cells from blood. All receptors derive from a man in his thirties or forties with type 1 diabetes.

This clone was seen more than once but under ten times. V and J are TRBV5-4 and TRBJ2-7; TRBD2 matches 7 bases. The V gene end was trimmed by 4 bases and the J gene end by 2 bases; junction bases not matched to a gene: 9. The CDR3 loop spans 15 amino acids. CDR1 and CDR2 (germline): SGHNT, YYREEE (reference sequence). The CDR3 here is CASSRGQGGTYEQYF. CDR3 nucleotides: TGTGCCAGCAGCCGGGGCCAGGGAGGGACCTACGAGCAGTACTTC.

The rearrangement joins TRBV4-3 to TRBJ2-3; TRBD1 is a possible D gene (6 bases). V was shortened by 1 base and J by 3 bases, with 14 bases between the two germline ends. Germline lookup yields CDR1 LGHNA and CDR2 YSLEER. This CDR3 has 16 amino acids. As DNA, the CDR3 is TGCGCCAGCAGCCAAGGACAGGTTGGGGAAACAGATACGCAGTATTTT. Translated, it gives CASSQGQVGETDTQYF.

This clone appeared a few times. The chain uses TRBV29-1 and TRBJ2-5; TRBD1 is a possible D gene (5 bases). The germline V and J ends were trimmed by 7 bases and 5 bases, with 17 bases remaining between them. CDR1 is SQVTM and CDR2 is ANQGSEA in the germline V gene. The CDR3 spans 13 residues. CDR3: CSAVGPRVETQYF. The CDR3 bases are TGCAGCGCCGTGGGGCCCCGGGTTGAGACCCAGTACTTC.

The sample holds a few counts of this clone. The chain couples TRBV5-4 to TRBJ2-7; the match to TRBD1 covers 7 bases. In germline, CDR1 is SGHNT, CDR2 YYREEE (reference sequence). With V trimmed by 4 bases and J by 9 bases, 13 bases remained unmatched. This CDR3 is built from 14 residues. This CDR3 is CASSPGTVPFGQYF. The CDR3 DNA follows: TGTGCCAGCAGCCCCGGGACAGTTCCCTTCGGGCAGTACTTC.

V and J are TRBV6-1 and TRBJ1-1, with 7 bases matching TRBD1. With V trimmed by 6 bases and J by 1 base, 2 bases remained unmatched. Germline loops: CDR1 MNHNS, CDR2 SASEGT. This CDR3 contains 13 residues. The CDR3 spells CASSTGANTEAFF. The CDR3 nucleotides are TGTGCCAGCAGCACAGGGGCGAACACTGAAGCTTTCTTT.